This T cell receptor (beta chain) was profiled in a study of OX40 agonist ivuxolimab in advanced cancers. The data were produced by immunoSEQ multiplex PCR, yet TCRdb's version contains in-frame clones alone and is incomplete. Among 50,000 or so clones listed, around 89% were seen once. Germline V lookup: CDR1 MNHEY, CDR2 SVGAGI. CDR3 length: 15 amino acids. Trimming took 0 bases from V and 1 from J, leaving 9 bases between them. The sample here was CD4+ or CD8+ T cells sorted from blood, taken in a trial of the OX40 agonist ivuxolimab. The V gene is TRBV6-5, the J gene TRBJ1-1; no definite D call. The source is an adult with an advanced solid tumor such as melanoma, head and neck, liver or kidney cancer. CDR3 sequence: CASSYSVTKNTEAFF. CDR3 DNA sequence: TGTGCCAGCAGTTACTCCGTTACTAAGAACACTGAAGCTTTCTTT.